A single sample is the source of the 25 T cell receptor beta chains below, sequenced in a study of siplizumab effects on memory and regulatory T cells (dated by TCRdb to between 2018 and 2021). Preparation of the library involved the immunoSEQ multiplex PCR assay. TCRdb took over this immuneACCESS table, retaining in-frame rearrangements with V and J assigned. Such tables are incomplete; in checked studies, under half of the missing clones stem from an unresolved V gene, and the remainder is unexplained. For this sample the table gives 70,000 or so clones, of which 75% to 95% were detected only once. The biggest ten clones account for roughly 28% of the sample. The sample comprised CD8+ T cells sorted from blood. The source is a human donor in good health.

The J gene is TRBJ2-1, the V gene TRBV25-1; tentatively, D is TRBD2 (7 bases). Germline V gives CDR1 MGHDK, CDR2 SYGVNS. Trimming removed 7 bases from V and 4 bases from J, with 17 bases in between. This CDR3 comprises 15 residues. The CDR3 spells CASTRGASGYNEQFF. DNA of the CDR3: TGTGCCAGCACTAGGGGGGCTAGCGGATACAATGAGCAGTTCTTC.

The J gene is TRBJ1-2, the V gene TRBV5-4; 9 positions match TRBD1. Trimming cost V 4 bases and J 4 bases; bases outside gene matches: 5. The CDR3 length is 14 residues. Germline CDR1 reads SGHNT; CDR2 reads YYREEE (reference sequence). As DNA, the CDR3 is TGTGCCAGCAGCGCCCAGGGACAGGGCTATGGCTACACCTTC. It is translated as CASSAQGQGYGYTF.

The rearrangement joins TRBV4-1 to TRBJ2-1, with a tentative D call TRBD2 (6 bases). Germline assignment: CDR1 MGHRA and CDR2 YSYEKL. With 4 bases removed from V and 5 bases from J, the gap between germline ends came to 12 bases. The CDR3 loop spans 14 amino acids. DNA for the CDR3: TGCGCCAGCAGCCCACGAGGAGGGAACAATGAGCAGTTCTTC. Its protein product is CASSPRGGNNEQFF.

Of note for this clone: The junction departs from the called germline gene at one end, perhaps through a read error. Distinct nucleotide sequences in the sample also encode this CDR3. The chain combines TRBV19 with TRBJ2-7, with a weak D call TRBD2 (6 bases). The CDR3 consists of 14 residues. Germline-derived CDR1 and CDR2 are LNHDA and SQIVND (reference sequence). CDR3 sequence reads: CASSMGGSPYEQYF. CDR3 DNA sequence: TGTGCCAGTAGTATGGGGGGTAGTCCCTACGAGCAGTATTTC.

This clone came up once. The chain is built from TRBV29-1 and TRBJ2-1, with D possibly matching TRBD1 (5 bases). Germline CDR1 reads SQVTM; CDR2 reads ANQGSEA. Trimming cost V 4 bases and J 8 bases, with 12 bases left between them. This CDR3 region has 12 residues. CDR3 loop: CSVAQGIDEQFF. Here the CDR3 DNA reads TGCAGCGTTGCTCAGGGAATAGATGAGCAGTTCTTC.

This clone appeared a single time. The chain couples TRBV27 to TRBJ2-3, with 10 bases aligning to TRBD2. Germline V gene sequence: CDR1 MNHEY, CDR2 SMNVEV (reference sequence). The CDR3 extends over 17 amino acids. The ends lost 3 bases at V and 6 bases at J; junction bases unmatched: 12. The CDR3 loop is CASSFYAVGSGRDTQYF. CDR3 coding DNA: TGTGCCAGCAGTTTTTACGCAGTTGGTAGCGGGAGGGATACGCAGTATTTT.

V usage is TRBV7-2 and J usage is TRBJ1-1, with D uncertain. Germline lookup yields CDR1 SGHTA and CDR2 FQGNSA. CDR3 length equals 15 residues. Trimming removed 1 base at V and 1 base at J, with 10 bases between. The CDR3 DNA reads as TGTGCCAGCAGCTTAGACGGGCACCCGAACACTGAAGCTTTCTTT. This codes for CASSLDGHPNTEAFF.

Only one count was recorded for this clone. This chain connects TRBV27 to TRBJ2-3; 7 bases line up with TRBD1. The length of the CDR3 is 12 residues. Germline values: CDR1 MNHEY, CDR2 SMNVEV (reference sequence). Trimming at V came to 7 bases and at J to 9 bases, leaving 7 bases not matched to a gene. In DNA form, the CDR3 reads TGTGCCAGCATCCCGCAGGGGGAGACGCAGTATTTT. This translates into CASIPQGETQYF.

This sequence joins TRBV19 and TRBJ2-6; D unclear. From germline, CDR1 is LNHDA and CDR2 SQIVND (reference sequence). The ends were cut back, 3 bases at V and 5 bases at J, with 17 bases in the middle. This CDR3 contains 17 residues. The CDR3: CASSIPKSQSRANVLTF. As DNA, the CDR3 is TGTGCCAGTAGTATTCCCAAATCACAAAGTCGGGCCAACGTCCTGACTTTC.

The V and J genes are TRBV7-9 and TRBJ1-1; 7 nucleotides align to TRBD1. Germline V CDR1 and CDR2: SEHNR, FQNEAQ (reference sequence). The CDR3 sequence is 16 residues long. V gave up 2 bases and J gave up 4 bases; unmatched junction bases: 10. The CDR3 is CASSLPTGTVFTEAFF. The CDR3 region has the DNA TGTGCCAGCAGCTTACCAACCGGGACAGTCTTCACTGAAGCTTTCTTT.

The chain recombines TRBV4-2 with TRBJ2-2; 8 bases line up with TRBD1. From germline, CDR1 is LGHNA and CDR2 YNFKEQ. Trimming cost V 0 bases and J 5 bases; bases outside gene matches: 8. The CDR3 has 17 residues. CDR3 sequence reads: CASSQDPTGAGTGELFF. The CDR3 bases are TGTGCCAGCAGCCAAGACCCGACAGGGGCAGGGACCGGGGAGCTGTTTTTT.

The chain employs TRBV19 and TRBJ1-1; the D is unclear. Germline loops: CDR1 LNHDA, CDR2 SQIVND (reference sequence). The V end was cut by 1 base, the J end by 0 bases, with 6 bases between. This CDR3 has 14 residues. The CDR3: CASSIGQLNTEAFF. CDR3 sequence (DNA): TGTGCCAGTAGTATAGGCCAGTTGAACACTGAAGCTTTCTTT.

This clone is a singleton in its sample. The chain uses TRBV5-8 and TRBJ1-5; D is uncertain. Germline loops: CDR1 SGHTS, CDR2 YDEGEE. Trimming pared 0 bases from V and 0 bases from J, leaving 7 bases between. The length of the CDR3 is 15 residues. The CDR3 spells CASSLGPYSNQPQHF. In DNA, the CDR3 is TGTGCCAGCAGCTTGGGCCCGTATAGCAATCAGCCCCAGCATTTT.

This clone occurred a few times. This chain joins TRBV18 and TRBJ1-2; no clear D gene. Germline CDR1 is KGHSH and CDR2 is LQKENI. V was clipped by 0 bases and J by 4 bases, with 6 bases between them. This CDR3 region has 13 residues. The CDR3 nucleotides read TGTGCCAGCTCACCACCAACAGTCTATGGCTACACCTTC. Translation: CASSPPTVYGYTF.

The rearrangement uses TRBV7-9 and TRBJ2-5; D is unresolved. Trimming stripped 1 base from V and 7 bases from J, with 13 bases between. CDR1 and CDR2 (germline): SEHNR, FQNEAQ (reference sequence). CDR3 length: 14 amino acids. The CDR3 region has the DNA TGTGCCAGCAGCTTAGAATATCGGGCGCCGACCCAGTACTTC. Translation: CASSLEYRAPTQYF.

The chain has TRBV6-1 and TRBJ1-2, with D possibly matching TRBD1 (5 bases). Deletions cut 1 base from V and 2 bases from J, with 11 bases between. The CDR3 extends over 15 amino acids. Germline CDR1 MNHNS, CDR2 SASEGT. CDR3 sequence (DNA): TGTGCCAGCAGTGAAGGTTGGGACCTAAACTATGGCTACACCTTC. Its protein is CASSEGWDLNYGYTF.

A single count supports this clone. The chain uses TRBV25-1 and TRBJ2-3; weak D call: TRBD2 (5 bases). Trimming took off 1 base at V and 1 base at J, with 12 bases between the two ends. Per germline, CDR1 MGHDK and CDR2 SYGVNS. The CDR3 has 16 residues. The CDR3 bases are TGTGCCAGCAGTGAATTGGGAGCGTTAGGCACAGATACGCAGTATTTT. Residues: CASSELGALGTDTQYF.

In its sample, this clone was seen once. The chain has TRBV29-1 and TRBJ1-5; D possibly corresponds to TRBD1 (5 bases). Germline CDR1 SQVTM, CDR2 ANQGSEA. This CDR3 is 13 amino acids long. Trimming pared 2 bases from V and 6 bases from J, leaving 11 bases between. The CDR3 region is CSVEPGLGQPQHF. CDR3 in DNA: TGCAGCGTTGAACCGGGACTCGGTCAGCCCCAGCATTTT.

The genes are TRBV27 and TRBJ2-1, with D maybe TRBD2 (6 bases). With 6 bases removed from V and 8 bases from J, the gap between germline ends came to 17 bases. This CDR3 comprises 14 residues. Germline-derived CDR1 and CDR2 are MNHEY and SMNVEV (reference sequence). The CDR3 protein is CASSPATGAYEQFF. The CDR3 region has the DNA TGTGCCAGCAGCCCCGCGACGGGAGCGTATGAGCAGTTCTTC.

The chain has TRBV11-2 and TRBJ2-2, with a weak D call TRBD1 (6 bases). Trimming cost V 5 bases and J 4 bases, with 14 bases left between them. Germline V gives CDR1 SGHAT, CDR2 FQNNGV. This CDR3 is built from 15 residues. CDR3 sequence (DNA): TGTGCCAGCAGCCTAGGGGACACCTTCACCGGGGAGCTGTTTTTT. Its translation is CASSLGDTFTGELFF.

CDR3 bases: TGCGCCAGCAGCCAGCCAGGGGAGGGTCTCTACGAGCAGTACTTC. It yields the protein CASSQPGEGLYEQYF. The genes are TRBV4-1 and TRBJ2-7; TRBD2 might be the D (7 bases). Germline V lookup: CDR1 MGHRA, CDR2 YSYEKL. The CDR3 length is 15 residues. Between the trimmed V and J ends, which lost 3 bases and 3 bases, there was a span of 15 bases.

The chain is built from TRBV4-1 and TRBJ2-3; no reliable D call. The CDR3 runs to 16 residues. CDR1 and CDR2 from the germline V gene are MGHRA and YSYEKL. Trimming shortened V by 2 bases and J by 0 bases, and 12 bases separated the two germline ends. The CDR3 DNA follows: TGCGCCAGCAGCCAATCCCGCGGCAGCAGCACAGATACGCAGTATTTT. The encoded protein is CASSQSRGSSTDTQYF.

The chain couples TRBV19 to TRBJ1-1; 9 bases fit TRBD1. The V gene end was trimmed by 5 bases and the J gene end by 5 bases; junction bases not matched to a gene: 6. CDR1 is LNHDA, CDR2 SQIVND, per germline (reference sequence). This CDR3 spans 14 amino acids. The CDR3 nucleotides read TGTGCCAGTAGTGTGGGACAGGGAGTGACTGAAGCTTTCTTT. Amino acids: CASSVGQGVTEAFF.

The V gene is TRBV7-9, the J gene TRBJ2-5; D gene unclear. This CDR3 spans 13 amino acids. Germline V lookup: CDR1 SEHNR, CDR2 FQNEAQ (reference sequence). V lost 5 bases and J lost 3, with 10 bases in between. CDR3 sequence reads: CASSRSGEETQYF. For the CDR3, the DNA is TGTGCCAGCAGCCGAAGTGGTGAAGAGACCCAGTACTTC.

The CDR3 DNA follows: TGCGCCAGCAGCCAAGATCGGGGAAGGGACACCGGGGAGCTGTTTTTT. It specifies CASSQDRGRDTGELFF. V usage is TRBV4-1 and J usage is TRBJ2-2; D is perhaps TRBD2 (5 bases). Germline loops: CDR1 MGHRA, CDR2 YSYEKL. The germline V and J ends were trimmed by 0 bases and 3 bases, with 11 bases remaining between them. The CDR3 spans 16 residues.